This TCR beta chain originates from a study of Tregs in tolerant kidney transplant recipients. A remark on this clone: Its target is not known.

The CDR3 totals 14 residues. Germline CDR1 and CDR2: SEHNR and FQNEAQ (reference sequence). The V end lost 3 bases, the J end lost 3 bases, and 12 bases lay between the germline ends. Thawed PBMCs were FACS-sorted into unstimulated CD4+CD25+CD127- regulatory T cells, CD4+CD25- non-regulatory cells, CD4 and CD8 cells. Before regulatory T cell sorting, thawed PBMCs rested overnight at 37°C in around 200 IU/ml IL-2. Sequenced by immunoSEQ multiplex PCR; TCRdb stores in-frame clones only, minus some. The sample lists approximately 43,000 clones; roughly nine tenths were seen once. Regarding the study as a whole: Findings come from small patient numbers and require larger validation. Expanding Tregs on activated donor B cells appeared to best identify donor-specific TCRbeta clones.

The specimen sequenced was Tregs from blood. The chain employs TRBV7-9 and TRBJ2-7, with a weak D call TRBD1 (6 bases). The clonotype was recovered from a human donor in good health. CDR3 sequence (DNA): TGTGCCAGCAGCTTTGGACAGCCAAGCTACGAGCAGTACTTC. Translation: CASSFGQPSYEQYF.